These T cell receptor beta chains were read from a single sample in a study of synovial regulatory T cells in juvenile arthritis. TCRdb's table, derived via immunoSEQ multiplex PCR, lists solely in-frame clones and lacks some. This repertoire includes 8,500 to 10,000 clones. The sequenced sample consisted of Treg cells from blood. All receptors derive from a donor between 2 and 35 years old with juvenile idiopathic arthritis. The CDR3 runs from the conserved cysteine through the conserved F or W. The order of the fields is V gene, clone size, J gene, CDR3 protein. Not every row has a clone size; where given, it reads once, few, many or a size class.

V gene: TRBV5-8; clone size: .; J gene: TRBJ1-5; CDR3 protein: CASRGGGGNQPQHF
V gene: TRBV30; clone size: .; J gene: TRBJ1-3; CDR3 protein: CAWRRTVSGNTIYF
V gene: TRBV2; clone size: .; J gene: TRBJ1-5; CDR3 protein: CASSADRAGNQPQHF
V gene: TRBV5-6; clone size: .; J gene: TRBJ2-1; CDR3 protein: CASSLWVYNEQFF
V gene: TRBV4-2; clone size: .; J gene: TRBJ2-7; CDR3 protein: CASSQEEGYEQYF
V gene: TRBV5-4; clone size: .; J gene: TRBJ2-3; CDR3 protein: CASSLDRLAGGLGTDTQYF
V gene: TRBV30; clone size: .; J gene: TRBJ1-2; CDR3 protein: CAWRDRGLDGYTF
V gene: TRBV11-3; clone size: .; J gene: TRBJ2-1; CDR3 protein: CASSPNDWVGEQFF
V gene: TRBV7-9; clone size: .; J gene: TRBJ2-3; CDR3 protein: CASSLDLPGRDTQYF
V gene: TRBV9; clone size: medium-sized; J gene: TRBJ2-3; CDR3 protein: CASSVAPSRRTDTQYF
V gene: TRBV19; clone size: .; J gene: TRBJ2-3; CDR3 protein: CASSIGQGTDTQYF
V gene: TRBV5-1; clone size: .; J gene: TRBJ1-6; CDR3 protein: CASSDDRVDSPLHF
V gene: TRBV27; clone size: .; J gene: TRBJ1-2; CDR3 protein: CASSYRGTGGAYGYTF
V gene: TRBV6-1; clone size: .; J gene: TRBJ1-1; CDR3 protein: CVTSPQGMNTEAFF
V gene: TRBV15; clone size: medium-sized; J gene: TRBJ2-1; CDR3 protein: CATSREVVGLYNEQFF